The sequence of this T cell receptor beta chain was determined in a study of T cells in Graves' hyperthyroidism and ophthalmopathy. Ophthalmopathy patients all had a Clinical Activity Score of at least 3, a NOSPECS grade of at least 4 and disease under 3 months old. Using RNA transcripts as the source, TCR beta CDR3 regions were amplified. First-round RT-PCR targeting the TCR CDR3 was performed with the HTBI primer set. TCRdb re-analysed the multiplex PCR reads in MiXCR, keeping a single row per CDR3 protein. The data show about 590,000 distinct CDR3 sequences, 12% to 15% seen once. This clonotype was seen repeatedly, ten times or more. The CDR3 extends over 14 amino acids. Germline CDR1 SGHRS, CDR2 YFSETQ. Trimming removed 1 base at V and 3 bases at J, with 10 bases between.

The V and J genes are TRBV5-1 and TRBJ1-2; D might be TRBD1 (5 bases). This receptor was taken from a woman aged 18-29 years with Graves' ophthalmopathy. What was sequenced was blood. In DNA form, the CDR3 reads TGCGCCAGCAGCTTGTGGGGCGCAGACTATGGCTACACCTTC. This gives the protein CASSLWGADYGYTF.